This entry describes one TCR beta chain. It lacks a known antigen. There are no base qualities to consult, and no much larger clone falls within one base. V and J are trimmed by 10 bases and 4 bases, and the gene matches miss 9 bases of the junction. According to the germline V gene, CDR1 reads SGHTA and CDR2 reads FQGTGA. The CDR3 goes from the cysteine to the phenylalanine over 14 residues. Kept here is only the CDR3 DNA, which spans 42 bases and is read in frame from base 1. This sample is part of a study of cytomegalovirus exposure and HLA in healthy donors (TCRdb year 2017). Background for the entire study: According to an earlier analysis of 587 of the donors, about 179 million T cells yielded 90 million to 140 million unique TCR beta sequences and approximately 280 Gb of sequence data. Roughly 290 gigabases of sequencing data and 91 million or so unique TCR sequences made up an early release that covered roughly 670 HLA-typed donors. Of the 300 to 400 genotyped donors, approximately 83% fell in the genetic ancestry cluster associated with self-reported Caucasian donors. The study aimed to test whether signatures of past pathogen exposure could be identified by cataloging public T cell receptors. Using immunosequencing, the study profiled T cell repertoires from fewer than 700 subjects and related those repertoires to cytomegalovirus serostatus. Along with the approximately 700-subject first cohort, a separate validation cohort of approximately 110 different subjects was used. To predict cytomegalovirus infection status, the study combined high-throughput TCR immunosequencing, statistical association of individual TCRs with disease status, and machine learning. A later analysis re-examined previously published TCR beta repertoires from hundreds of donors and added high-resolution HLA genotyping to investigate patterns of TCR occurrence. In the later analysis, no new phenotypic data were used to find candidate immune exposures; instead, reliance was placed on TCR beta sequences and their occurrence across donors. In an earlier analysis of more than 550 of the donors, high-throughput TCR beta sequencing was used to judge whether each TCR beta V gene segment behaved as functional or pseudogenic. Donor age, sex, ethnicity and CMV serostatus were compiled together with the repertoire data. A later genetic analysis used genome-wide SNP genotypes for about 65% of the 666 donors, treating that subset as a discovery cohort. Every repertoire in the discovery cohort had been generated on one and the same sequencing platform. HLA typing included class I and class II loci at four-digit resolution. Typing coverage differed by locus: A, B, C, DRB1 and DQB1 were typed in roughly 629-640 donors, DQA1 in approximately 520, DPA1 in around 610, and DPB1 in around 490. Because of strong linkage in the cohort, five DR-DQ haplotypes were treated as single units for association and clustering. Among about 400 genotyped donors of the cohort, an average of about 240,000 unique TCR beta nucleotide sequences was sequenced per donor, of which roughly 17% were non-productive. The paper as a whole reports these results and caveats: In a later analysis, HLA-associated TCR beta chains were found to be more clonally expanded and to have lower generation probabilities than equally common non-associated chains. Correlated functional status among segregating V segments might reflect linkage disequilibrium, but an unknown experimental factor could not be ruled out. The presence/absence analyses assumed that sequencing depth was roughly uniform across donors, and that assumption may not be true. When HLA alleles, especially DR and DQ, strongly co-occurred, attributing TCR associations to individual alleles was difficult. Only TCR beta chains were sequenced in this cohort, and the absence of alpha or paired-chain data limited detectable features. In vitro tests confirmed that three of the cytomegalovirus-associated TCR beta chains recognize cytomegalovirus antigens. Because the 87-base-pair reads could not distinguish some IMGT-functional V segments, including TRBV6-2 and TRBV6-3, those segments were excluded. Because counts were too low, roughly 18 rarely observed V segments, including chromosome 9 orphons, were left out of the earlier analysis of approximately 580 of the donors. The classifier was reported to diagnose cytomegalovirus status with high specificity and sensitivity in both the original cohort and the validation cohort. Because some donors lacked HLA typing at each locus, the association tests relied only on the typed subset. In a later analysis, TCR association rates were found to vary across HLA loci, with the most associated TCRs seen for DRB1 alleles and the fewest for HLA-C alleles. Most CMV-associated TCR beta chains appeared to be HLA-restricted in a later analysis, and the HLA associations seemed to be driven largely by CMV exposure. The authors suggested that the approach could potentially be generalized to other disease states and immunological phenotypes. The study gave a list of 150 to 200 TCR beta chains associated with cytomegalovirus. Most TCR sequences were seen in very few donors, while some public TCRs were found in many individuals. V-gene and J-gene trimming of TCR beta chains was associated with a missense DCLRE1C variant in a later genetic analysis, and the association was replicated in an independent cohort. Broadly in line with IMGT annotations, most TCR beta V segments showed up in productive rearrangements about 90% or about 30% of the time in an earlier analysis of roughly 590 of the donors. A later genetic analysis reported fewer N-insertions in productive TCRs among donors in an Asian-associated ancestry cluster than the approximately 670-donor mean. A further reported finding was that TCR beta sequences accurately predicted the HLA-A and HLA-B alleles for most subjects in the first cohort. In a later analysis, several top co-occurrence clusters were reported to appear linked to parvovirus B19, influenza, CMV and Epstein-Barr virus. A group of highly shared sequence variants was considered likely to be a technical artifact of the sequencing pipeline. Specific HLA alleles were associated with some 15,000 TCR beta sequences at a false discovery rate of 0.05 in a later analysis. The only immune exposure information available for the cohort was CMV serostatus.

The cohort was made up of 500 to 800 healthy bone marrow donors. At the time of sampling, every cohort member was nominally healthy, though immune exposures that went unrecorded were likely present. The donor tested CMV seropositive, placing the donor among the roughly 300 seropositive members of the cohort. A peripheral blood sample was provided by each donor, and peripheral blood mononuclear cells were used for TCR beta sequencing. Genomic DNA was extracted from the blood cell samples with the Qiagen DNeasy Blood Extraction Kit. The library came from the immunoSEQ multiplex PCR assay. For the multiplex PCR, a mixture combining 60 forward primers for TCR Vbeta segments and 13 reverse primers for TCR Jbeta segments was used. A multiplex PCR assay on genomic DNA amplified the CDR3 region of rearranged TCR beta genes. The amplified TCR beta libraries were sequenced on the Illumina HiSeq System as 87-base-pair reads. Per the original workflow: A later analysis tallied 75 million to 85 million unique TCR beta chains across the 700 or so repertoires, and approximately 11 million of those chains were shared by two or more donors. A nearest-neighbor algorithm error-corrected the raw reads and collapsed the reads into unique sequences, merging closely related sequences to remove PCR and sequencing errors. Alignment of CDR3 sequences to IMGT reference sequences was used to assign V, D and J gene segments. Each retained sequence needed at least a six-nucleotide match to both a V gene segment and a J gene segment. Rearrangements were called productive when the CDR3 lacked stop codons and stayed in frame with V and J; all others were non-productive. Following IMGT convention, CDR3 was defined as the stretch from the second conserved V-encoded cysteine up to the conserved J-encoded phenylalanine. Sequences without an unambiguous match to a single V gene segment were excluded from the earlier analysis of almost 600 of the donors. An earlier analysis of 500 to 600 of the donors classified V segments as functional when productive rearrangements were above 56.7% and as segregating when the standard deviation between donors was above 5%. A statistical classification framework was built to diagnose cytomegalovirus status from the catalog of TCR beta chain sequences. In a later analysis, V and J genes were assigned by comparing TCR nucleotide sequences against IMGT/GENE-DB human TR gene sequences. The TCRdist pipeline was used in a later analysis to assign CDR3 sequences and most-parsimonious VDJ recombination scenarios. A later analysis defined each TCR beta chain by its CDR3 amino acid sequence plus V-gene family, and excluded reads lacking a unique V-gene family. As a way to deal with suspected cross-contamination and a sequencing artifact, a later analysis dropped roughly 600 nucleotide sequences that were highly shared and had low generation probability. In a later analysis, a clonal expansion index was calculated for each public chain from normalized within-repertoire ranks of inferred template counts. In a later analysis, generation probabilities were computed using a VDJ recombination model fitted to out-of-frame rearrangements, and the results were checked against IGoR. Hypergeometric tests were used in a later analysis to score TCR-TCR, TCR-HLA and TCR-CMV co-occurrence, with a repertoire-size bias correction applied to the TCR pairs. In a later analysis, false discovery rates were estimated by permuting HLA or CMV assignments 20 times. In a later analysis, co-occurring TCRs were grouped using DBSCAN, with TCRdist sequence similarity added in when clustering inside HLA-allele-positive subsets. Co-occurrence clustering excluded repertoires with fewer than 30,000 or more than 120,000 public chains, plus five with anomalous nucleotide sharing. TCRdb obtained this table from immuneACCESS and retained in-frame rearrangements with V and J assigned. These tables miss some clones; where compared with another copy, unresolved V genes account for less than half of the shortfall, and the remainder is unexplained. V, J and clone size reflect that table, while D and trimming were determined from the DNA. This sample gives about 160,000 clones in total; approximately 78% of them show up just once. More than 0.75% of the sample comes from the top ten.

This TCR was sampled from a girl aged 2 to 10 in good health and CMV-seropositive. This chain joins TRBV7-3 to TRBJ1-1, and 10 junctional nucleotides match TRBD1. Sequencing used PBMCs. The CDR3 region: CATKTGGASTEAFF. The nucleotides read TGTGCCACCAAGACAGGGGGCGCGAGCACTGAAGCTTTCTTT.